Here is one T cell receptor (beta chain) with its context. No antigen is known for it. The junction departs from the called germline gene at one end, perhaps through a read error. The germline V gene has CDR1 SGDLS and CDR2 YYNGEE. This CDR3 contains 14 residues. TCR beta cDNA libraries included unique molecular identifiers. About half a million cDNA molecules were recovered from an input of roughly 0.95 to 11 million T cells. TCRdb reprocessed the PCR reads with MiXCR, giving one entry per CDR3 protein. This table has roughly 430,000 distinct CDR3 sequences, approximately 38% appearing once. This entry comes from a study of post-analysis software for immune sequencing data. Study observations and caveats: Included in a set of roughly five TRBV segments more frequent in patients than controls were TRBV5-6, TRBV5-1 and TRBV20-1. The normalized Chao1 diversity of multiple sclerosis patients was significantly lower than that of controls.

This sequence joins TRBV9 and TRBJ1-6; the D gene is possibly TRBD1 (5 bases). This TCR derives from a girl aged 2-15 years with multiple sclerosis. Sequencing input: blood. CDR3 region: CASSVGTQNSPLHF. In DNA form, the CDR3 reads TGTGCCAGCAGCGTTGGGACGCAAAATTCACCCCTTCACTTT.